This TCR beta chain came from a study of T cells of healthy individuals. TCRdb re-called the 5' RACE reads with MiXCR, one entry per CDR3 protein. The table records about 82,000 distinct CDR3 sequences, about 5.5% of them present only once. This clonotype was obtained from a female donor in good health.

The CDR3 nucleotides are TGTGCCAGCAGCTTACAGGGCTCCTCGGATACGCAGTATTTT. Translation gives CASSLQGSSDTQYF. This chain connects TRBV13 to TRBJ2-3; D is perhaps TRBD1 (5 bases). The germline V and J ends were trimmed by 2 bases and 6 bases, with 12 bases remaining between them. The CDR3 contains 14 residues. CDR1 is PRHDT and CDR2 is FYEKMQ in the germline V gene (reference sequence).